This TCR beta chain emerged from a study of cytomegalovirus exposure and HLA in healthy donors. This CDR3 is 17 amino acids long. CDR1 is SEHNR and CDR2 is FQNEAQ in the germline V gene (reference sequence). V lost 2 bases, J lost 2 bases, and 9 bases stayed unmatched. A word on this clone: Its antigen is currently unknown.

13 Jbeta primers and 60 Vbeta primers were used for the PCR. Clones were read by immunoSEQ multiplex PCR, and TCRdb kept only the in-frame ones, dropping some. Recorded for this sample: 200,000 to 250,000 clones. General study points: About 87% or about 30% of the time was how often most TCR beta V segments were productive, according to an earlier analysis. Later, an analysis found that common viral pathogens appeared to be linked with several of the most significant clusters. At a 0.05 false discovery rate, a later analysis found 18,000 or so TCR beta sequences to be associated with HLA alleles.

The sequenced material came from PBMCs. The clonotype was recovered from a woman aged 25 to 39 in good health and CMV-seropositive. The chain couples TRBV7-9 to TRBJ1-1; TRBD1 agrees at 9 bases. CDR3 in amino acids: CASSLRTGVYGNTEAFF. The CDR3 DNA reads TGTGCCAGCAGCTTACGGACAGGGGTGTACGGAAACACTGAAGCTTTCTTT.